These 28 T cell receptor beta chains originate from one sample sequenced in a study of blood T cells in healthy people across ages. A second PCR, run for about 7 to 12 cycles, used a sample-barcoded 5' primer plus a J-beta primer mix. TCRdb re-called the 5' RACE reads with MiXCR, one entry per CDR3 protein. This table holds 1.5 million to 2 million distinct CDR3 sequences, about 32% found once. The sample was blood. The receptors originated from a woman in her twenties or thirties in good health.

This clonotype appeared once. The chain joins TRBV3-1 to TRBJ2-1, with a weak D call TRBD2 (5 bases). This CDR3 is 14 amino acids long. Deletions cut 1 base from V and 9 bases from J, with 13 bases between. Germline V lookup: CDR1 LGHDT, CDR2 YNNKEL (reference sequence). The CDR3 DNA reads TGTGCCAGCAGCCAAGGTAGGCTAGCAAGTGAGCAGTTCTTC. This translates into CASSQGRLASEQFF.

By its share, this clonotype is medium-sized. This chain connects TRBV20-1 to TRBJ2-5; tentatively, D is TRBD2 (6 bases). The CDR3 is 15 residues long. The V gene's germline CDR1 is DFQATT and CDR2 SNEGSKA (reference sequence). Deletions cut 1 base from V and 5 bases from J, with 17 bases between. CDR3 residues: CSARGTIRGMETQYF. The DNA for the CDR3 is TGCAGTGCTAGAGGGACTATACGAGGCATGGAGACCCAGTACTTC.

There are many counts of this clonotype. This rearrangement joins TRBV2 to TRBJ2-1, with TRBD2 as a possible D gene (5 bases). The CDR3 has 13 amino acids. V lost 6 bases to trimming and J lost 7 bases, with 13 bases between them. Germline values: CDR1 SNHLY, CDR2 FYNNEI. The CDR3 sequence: CASRPPDWNEQFF. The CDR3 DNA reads TGTGCCAGCAGACCCCCGGACTGGAATGAGCAGTTCTTC.

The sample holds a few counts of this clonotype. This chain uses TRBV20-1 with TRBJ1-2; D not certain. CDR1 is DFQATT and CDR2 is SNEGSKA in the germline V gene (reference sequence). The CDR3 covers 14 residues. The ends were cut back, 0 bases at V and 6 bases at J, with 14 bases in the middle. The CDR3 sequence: CSARDRRGFNGYTF. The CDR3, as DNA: TGCAGTGCTAGAGATCGAAGAGGATTCAATGGCTACACCTTC.

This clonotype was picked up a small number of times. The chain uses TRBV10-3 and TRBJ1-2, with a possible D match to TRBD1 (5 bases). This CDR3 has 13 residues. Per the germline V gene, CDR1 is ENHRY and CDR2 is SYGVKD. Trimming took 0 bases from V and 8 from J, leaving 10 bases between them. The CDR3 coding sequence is TGTGCCATCAGTGAGTCGGCAGGGAAAGGCTACACCTTC. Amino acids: CAISESAGKGYTF.

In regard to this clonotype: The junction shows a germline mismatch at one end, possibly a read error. The CDR3 region has the DNA TGTACCAGCAGACGACTAGCGGGGGACCCAGATACGCAGTATTTT. Translation: CTSRRLAGDPDTQYF. The chain joins TRBV6-6 to TRBJ2-3, with 12 positions matching TRBD2. Germline V gene lookup returns CDR1 MNHNY and CDR2 SVGAGI (reference sequence). CDR3 size: 15 residues.

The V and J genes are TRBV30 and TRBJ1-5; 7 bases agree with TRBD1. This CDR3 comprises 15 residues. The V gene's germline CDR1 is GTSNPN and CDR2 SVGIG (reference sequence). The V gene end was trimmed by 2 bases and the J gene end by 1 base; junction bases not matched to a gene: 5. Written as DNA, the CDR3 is TGTGCCTGGAGTCCAGGGACAGCAAGCAATCAGCCCCAGCATTTT. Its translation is CAWSPGTASNQPQHF.

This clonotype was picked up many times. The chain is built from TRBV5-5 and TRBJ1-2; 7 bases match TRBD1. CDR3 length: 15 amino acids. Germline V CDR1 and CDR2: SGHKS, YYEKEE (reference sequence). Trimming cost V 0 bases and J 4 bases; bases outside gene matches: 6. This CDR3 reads CASSLVRDSFYGYTF. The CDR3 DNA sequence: TGTGCCAGCAGCTTGGTCCGGGACAGCTTCTATGGCTACACCTTC.

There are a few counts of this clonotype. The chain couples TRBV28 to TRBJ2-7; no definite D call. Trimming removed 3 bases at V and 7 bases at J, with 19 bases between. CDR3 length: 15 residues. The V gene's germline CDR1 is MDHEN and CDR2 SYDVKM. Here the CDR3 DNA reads TGTGCCAGCAGTTTTTATCATGGCCCTATTGAGGAGCAGTACTTC. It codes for CASSFYHGPIEEQYF.

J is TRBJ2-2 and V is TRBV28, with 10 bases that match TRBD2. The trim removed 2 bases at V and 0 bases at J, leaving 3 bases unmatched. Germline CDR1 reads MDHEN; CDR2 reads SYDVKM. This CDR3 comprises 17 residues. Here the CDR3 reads CASSLTGLATNTGELFF. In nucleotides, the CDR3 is TGTGCCAGCAGTTTAACGGGACTAGCGACGAACACCGGGGAGCTGTTTTTT.

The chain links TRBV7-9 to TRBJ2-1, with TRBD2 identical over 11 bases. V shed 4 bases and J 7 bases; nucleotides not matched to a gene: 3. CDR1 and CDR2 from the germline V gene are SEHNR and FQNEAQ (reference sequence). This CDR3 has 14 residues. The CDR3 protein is CASSYGTSGNEQFF. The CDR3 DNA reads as TGTGCCAGCAGCTACGGGACTAGCGGTAATGAGCAGTTCTTC. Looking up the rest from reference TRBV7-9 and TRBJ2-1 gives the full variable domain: DTGVSQNPRHKITKRGQNVTFRCDPISEHNRLYWYRQTLGQGPEFLTYFQNEAQLEKSRLLSDRFSAERPKGSFSTLEIQRTEQGDSAMYLCASSYGTSGNEQFFGPGTRLTVL.

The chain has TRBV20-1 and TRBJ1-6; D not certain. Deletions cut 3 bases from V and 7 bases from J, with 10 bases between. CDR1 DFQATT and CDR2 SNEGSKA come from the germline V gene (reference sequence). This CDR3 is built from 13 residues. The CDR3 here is CSASGLGNSPLHF. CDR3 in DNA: TGCAGTGCTAGTGGGCTGGGGAATTCACCCCTCCACTTT.

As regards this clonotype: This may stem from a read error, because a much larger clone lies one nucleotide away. CDR3: CVTDSGPSSYEQYF. CDR3 bases: TGTGTCACCGATAGCGGGCCCAGCTCCTACGAGCAGTACTTC. The chain links TRBV28 to TRBJ2-7; TRBD2 matches at 7 bases. Germline V gene data show CDR1 as MDHEN and CDR2 as SYDVKM. This CDR3 contains 14 residues. The full variable domain, its missing parts supplied by reference TRBV28 and TRBJ2-7, is DVKVTQSSRYLVKRTGEKVFLECVQDMDHENMFWYRQDPGLGLRLIYFSYDVKMKEKGDIPEGYSVSREKKERFSLILESASTNQTSMYLCVTDSGPSSYEQYFGPGTRLTVT.

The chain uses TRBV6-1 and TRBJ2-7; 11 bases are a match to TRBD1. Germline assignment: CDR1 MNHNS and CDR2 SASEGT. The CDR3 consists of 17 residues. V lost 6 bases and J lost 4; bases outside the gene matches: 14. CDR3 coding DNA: TGTGCCAGCAGCCAGAAATCGTACGGGACAGGGGGATACGAGCAGTACTTC. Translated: CASSQKSYGTGGYEQYF.

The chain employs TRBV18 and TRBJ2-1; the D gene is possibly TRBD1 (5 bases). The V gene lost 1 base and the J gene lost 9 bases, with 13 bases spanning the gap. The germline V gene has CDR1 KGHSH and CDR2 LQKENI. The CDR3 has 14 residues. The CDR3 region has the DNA TGTGCCAGCTCACCACTCACAGGACCTGTTGAGCAGTTCTTC. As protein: CASSPLTGPVEQFF.

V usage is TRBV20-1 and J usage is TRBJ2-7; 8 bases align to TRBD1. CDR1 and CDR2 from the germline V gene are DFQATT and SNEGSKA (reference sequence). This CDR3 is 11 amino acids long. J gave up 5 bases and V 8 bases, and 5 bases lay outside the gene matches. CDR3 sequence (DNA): TGCAGTCCCGGACAGGGAAACGAGCAGTACTTC. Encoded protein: CSPGQGNEQYF.

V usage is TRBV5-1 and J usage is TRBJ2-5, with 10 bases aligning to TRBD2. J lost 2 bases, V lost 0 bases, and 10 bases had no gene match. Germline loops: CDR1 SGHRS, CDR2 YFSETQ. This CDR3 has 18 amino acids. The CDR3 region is CASSLGVIAGGPQETQYF. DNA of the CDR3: TGCGCCAGCAGCTTGGGGGTCATAGCGGGGGGACCGCAAGAGACCCAGTACTTC.

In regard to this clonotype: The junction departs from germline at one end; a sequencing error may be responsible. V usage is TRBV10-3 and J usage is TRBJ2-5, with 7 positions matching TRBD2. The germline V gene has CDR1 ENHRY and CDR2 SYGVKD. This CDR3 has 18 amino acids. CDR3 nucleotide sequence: TGTGCCATCAGTGAGTCTGGTAGCGGGTCCTCCTCCCAAAAGACCCAGTACTTC. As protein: CAISESGSGSSSQKTQYF.

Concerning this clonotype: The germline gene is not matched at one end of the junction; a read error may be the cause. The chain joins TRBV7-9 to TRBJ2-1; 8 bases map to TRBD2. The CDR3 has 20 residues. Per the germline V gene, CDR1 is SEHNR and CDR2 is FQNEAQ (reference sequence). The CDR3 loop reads CASSVNPVLAVVSSDNEQFF. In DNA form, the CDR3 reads TGTGCCAGCAGCGTTAACCCGGTACTAGCGGTCGTGAGCTCCGACAATGAGCAGTTCTTC. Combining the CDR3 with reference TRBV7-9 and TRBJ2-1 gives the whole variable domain DTGVSQNPRHKITKRGQNVTFRCDPISEHNRLYWYRQTLGQGPEFLTYFQNEAQLEKSRLLSDRFSAERPKGSFSTLEIQRTEQGDSAMYLCASSVNPVLAVVSSDNEQFFGPGTRLTVL.

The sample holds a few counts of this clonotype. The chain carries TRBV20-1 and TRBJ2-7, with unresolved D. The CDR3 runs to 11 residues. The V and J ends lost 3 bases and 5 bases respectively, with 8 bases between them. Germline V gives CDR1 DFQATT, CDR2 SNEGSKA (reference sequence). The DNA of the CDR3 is TGCAGTGCTAGCCTGGCGGACGAGCAGTACTTC. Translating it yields CSASLADEQYF.

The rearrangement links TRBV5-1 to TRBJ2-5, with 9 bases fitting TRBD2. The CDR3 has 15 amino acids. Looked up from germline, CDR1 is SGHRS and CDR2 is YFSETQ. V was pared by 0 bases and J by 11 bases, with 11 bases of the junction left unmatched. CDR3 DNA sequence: TGCGCCAGCAGCTTGGAAGCGGGGGGTTACGATGAGCAGTACTTC. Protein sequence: CASSLEAGGYDEQYF. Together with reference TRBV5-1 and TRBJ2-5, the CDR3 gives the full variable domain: KAGVTQTPRYLIKTRGQQVTLSCSPISGHRSVSWYQQTPGQGLQFLFEYFSETQRNKGNFPGRFSGRQFSNSRSEMNVSTLELGDSALYLCASSLEAGGYDEQYFGPGTRLLVL.

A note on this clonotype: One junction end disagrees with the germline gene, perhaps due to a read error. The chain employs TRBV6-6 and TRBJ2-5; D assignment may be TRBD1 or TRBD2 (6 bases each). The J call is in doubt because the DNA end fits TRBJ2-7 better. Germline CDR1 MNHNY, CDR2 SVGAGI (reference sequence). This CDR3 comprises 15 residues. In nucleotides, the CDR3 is TGTGTCAGCAGTTACTCAGCCGGGGGCAGAAACGAGCAGTACTTC. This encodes CVSSYSAGGRNEQYF.

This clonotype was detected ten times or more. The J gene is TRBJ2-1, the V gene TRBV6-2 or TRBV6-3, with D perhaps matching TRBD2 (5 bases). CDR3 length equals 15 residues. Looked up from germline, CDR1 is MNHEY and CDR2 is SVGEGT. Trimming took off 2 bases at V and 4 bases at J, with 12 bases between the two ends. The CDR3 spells CASSYPAGIYNEQFF. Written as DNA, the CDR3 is TGTGCCAGCAGTTACCCGGCCGGGATTTACAATGAGCAGTTCTTC.

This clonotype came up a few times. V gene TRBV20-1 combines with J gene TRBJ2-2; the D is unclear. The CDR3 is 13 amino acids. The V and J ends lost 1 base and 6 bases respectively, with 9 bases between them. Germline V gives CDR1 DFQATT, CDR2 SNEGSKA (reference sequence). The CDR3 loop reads CSARVPGPGELFF. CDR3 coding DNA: TGCAGTGCTAGAGTTCCTGGCCCCGGGGAGCTGTTTTTT.

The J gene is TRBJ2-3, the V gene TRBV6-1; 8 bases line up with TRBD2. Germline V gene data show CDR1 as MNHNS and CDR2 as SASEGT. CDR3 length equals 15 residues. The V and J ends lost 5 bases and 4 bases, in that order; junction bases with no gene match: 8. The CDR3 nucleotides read TGTGCCAGCAGTCCTCTAATCGGGAGGGCAGATACGCAGTATTTT. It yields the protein CASSPLIGRADTQYF.

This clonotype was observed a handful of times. CDR3: CSAFSGWNEQFF. The CDR3 nucleotides read TGCAGCGCATTTTCGGGGTGGAATGAGCAGTTCTTC. The V call is TRBV29-1, the J call TRBJ2-1; tentative D call: TRBD2 (5 bases). There are 12 residues in the CDR3. Trimming took off 7 bases at V and 7 bases at J, with 14 bases between the two ends. CDR1 SQVTM and CDR2 ANQGSEA come from the germline V gene.

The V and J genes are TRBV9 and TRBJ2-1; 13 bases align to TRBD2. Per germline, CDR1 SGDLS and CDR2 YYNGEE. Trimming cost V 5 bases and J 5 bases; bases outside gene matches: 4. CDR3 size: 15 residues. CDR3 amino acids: CASSTSGGANNEQFF. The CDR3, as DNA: TGTGCCAGCAGTACTAGCGGGGGGGCGAACAATGAGCAGTTCTTC. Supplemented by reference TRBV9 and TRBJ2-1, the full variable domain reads DSGVTQTPKHLITATGQRVTLRCSPRSGDLSVYWYQQSLDQGLQFLIQYYNGEERAKGNILERFSAQQFPDLHSELNLSSLELGDSALYFCASSTSGGANNEQFFGPGTRLTVL.

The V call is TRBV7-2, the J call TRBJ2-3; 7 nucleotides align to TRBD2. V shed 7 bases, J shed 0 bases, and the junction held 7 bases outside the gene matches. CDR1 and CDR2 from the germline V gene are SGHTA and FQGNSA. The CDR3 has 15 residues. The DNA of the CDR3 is TGTGCCAGCAACCTACAGCGGGGTAGCACAGATACGCAGTATTTT. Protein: CASNLQRGSTDTQYF.